This T cell receptor (beta chain) was captured in a study of OX40 agonist ivuxolimab in advanced cancers. Looking at the study overall: Past anti-PD-1, anti-PD-L1 or anti-CTLA-4 therapy was accepted, and 40% had received some.

TCRdb keeps only in-frame clones here, not all; method: immunoSEQ multiplex PCR. The data show about 14,000 clones, 82% seen once. This CDR3 has 13 amino acids. V was clipped by 5 bases and J by 7 bases, with 15 bases between them. Germline lookup yields CDR1 MNHEY and CDR2 SVGAGI. This clone was seen only a few times. This chain uses TRBV6-5 with TRBJ2-7; a weak D match, TRBD1 (7 bases). This specimen consisted of CD4+ or CD8+ T cells sorted from blood, obtained in a trial of the OX40 agonist ivuxolimab. This clonotype originated in an adult with an advanced solid tumor such as melanoma, head and neck, liver or kidney cancer. As DNA, the CDR3 is TGTGCCAGCAGTCTCGGACAGGACTATGAGCAGTACTTC. Protein: CASSLGQDYEQYF.